The clone carrying this T cell receptor (beta chain) was recorded a few times. The data originate from a study of beta chain features in type 1 diabetes. The isolated RNA, all of it, was reverse transcribed, so expressed TCRB transcripts were what got sequenced. Sequenced by immunoSEQ multiplex PCR; TCRdb stores in-frame clones only, minus some. Here the sample spans hundreds of thousands of clones, less than 20% being singletons. V was cut by 0 bases and J by 5 bases, with 11 bases left in between. Per germline, CDR1 LNHNV and CDR2 YYDKDF (reference sequence). The CDR3 is 16 amino acids. This receptor was identified in a man between 18 and 29 years old in good health. Sequencing was performed on naive CD4+ T cells from blood. This chain uses TRBV15 with TRBJ1-6, with D unclear. CDR3 sequence: CATSRDLGGNNSPLHF. CDR3 coding DNA: TGTGCCACCAGCAGAGATTTAGGCGGTAATAATTCACCCCTCCACTTT.